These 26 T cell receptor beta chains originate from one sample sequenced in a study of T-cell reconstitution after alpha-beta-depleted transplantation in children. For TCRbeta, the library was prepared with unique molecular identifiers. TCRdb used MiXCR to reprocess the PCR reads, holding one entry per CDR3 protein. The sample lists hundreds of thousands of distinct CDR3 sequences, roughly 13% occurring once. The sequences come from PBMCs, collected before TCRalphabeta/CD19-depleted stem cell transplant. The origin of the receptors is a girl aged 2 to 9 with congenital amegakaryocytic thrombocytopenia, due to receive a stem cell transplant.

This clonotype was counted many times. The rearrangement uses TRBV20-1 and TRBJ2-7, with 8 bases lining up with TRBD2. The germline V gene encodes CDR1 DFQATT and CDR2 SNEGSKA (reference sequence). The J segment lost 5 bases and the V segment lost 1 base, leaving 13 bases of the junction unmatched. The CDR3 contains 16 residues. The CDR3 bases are TGCAGTGCTAGAGTACCCCTCCGGGAGGGGCGGGACGAGCAGTACTTC. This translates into CSARVPLREGRDEQYF.

CDR3 DNA sequence: TGCAGCGTTGGGGCGGACGATGGCTACACCTTC. This encodes CSVGADDGYTF. This chain connects TRBV29-1 to TRBJ1-2; D uncertain. This CDR3 spans 11 amino acids. Germline assignment: CDR1 SQVTM and CDR2 ANQGSEA. V dropped 4 bases and J dropped 6 bases, with 9 bases sitting between them.

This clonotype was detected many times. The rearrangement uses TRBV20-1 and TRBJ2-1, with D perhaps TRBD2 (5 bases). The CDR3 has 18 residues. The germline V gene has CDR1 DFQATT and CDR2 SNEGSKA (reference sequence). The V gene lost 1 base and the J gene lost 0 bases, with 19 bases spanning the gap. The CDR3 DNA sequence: TGCAGTGCTAGAGTGATAGAGGGTTCCCTGAGCTCCTACAATGAGCAGTTCTTC. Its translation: CSARVIEGSLSSYNEQFF.

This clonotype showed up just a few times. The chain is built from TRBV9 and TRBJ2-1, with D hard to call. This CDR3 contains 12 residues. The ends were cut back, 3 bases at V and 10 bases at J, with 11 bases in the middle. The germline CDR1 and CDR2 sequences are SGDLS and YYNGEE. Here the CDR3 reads CASSANMGEQFF. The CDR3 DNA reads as TGTGCCAGCAGCGCCAATATGGGGGAGCAGTTCTTC.

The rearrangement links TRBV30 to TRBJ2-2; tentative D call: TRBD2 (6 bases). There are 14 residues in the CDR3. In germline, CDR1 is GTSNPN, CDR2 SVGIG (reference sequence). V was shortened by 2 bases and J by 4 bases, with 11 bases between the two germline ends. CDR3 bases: TGTGCCTGGAGTCATAGCGGTTTCACCGGGGAGCTGTTTTTT. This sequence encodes CAWSHSGFTGELFF.

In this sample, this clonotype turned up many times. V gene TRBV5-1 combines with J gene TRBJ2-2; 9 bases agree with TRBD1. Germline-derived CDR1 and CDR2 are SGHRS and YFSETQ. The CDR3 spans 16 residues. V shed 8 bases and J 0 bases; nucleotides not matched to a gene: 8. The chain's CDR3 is CASAGTGPSNTGELFF. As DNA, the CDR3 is TGCGCCAGTGCCGGGACAGGGCCATCGAACACCGGGGAGCTGTTTTTT. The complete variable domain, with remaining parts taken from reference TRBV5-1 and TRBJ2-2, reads KAGVTQTPRYLIKTRGQQVTLSCSPISGHRSVSWYQQTPGQGLQFLFEYFSETQRNKGNFPGRFSGRQFSNSRSEMNVSTLELGDSALYLCASAGTGPSNTGELFFGEGSRLTVL.

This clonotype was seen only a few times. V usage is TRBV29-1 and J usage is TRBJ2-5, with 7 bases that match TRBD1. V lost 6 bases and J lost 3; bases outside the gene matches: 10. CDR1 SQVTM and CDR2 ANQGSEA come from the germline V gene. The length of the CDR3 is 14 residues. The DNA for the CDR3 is TGCAGCGTCGAAACAGGGGAGTGGGAAGAGACCCAGTACTTC. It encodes CSVETGEWEETQYF.

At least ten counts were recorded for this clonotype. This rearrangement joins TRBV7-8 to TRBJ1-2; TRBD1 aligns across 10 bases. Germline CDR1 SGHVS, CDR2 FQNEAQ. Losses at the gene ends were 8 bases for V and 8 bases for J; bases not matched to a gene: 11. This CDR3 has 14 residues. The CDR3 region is CASLSGTGALGYTF. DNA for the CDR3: TGTGCCAGCCTATCCGGGACAGGGGCATTAGGCTACACCTTC.

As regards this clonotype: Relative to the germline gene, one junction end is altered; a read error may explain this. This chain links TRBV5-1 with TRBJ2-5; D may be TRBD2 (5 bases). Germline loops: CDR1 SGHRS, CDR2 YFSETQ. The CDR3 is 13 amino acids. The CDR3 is CASSLEGVETQSF. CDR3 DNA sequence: TGCGCCAGCAGCTTGGAGGGAGTAGAGACCCAGTCCTTC.

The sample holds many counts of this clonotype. The CDR3 region has the DNA TGCGCCAGCACCAACTTGGAGGGATTGTGGACCCACACCGGGGAGCTGTTTTTT. Translating it yields CASTNLEGLWTHTGELFF. The rearrangement uses TRBV5-1 and TRBJ2-2, with D possibly matching TRBD2 (6 bases). The germline CDR1 and CDR2 sequences are SGHRS and YFSETQ. The V and J ends lost 6 bases and 3 bases respectively, with 24 bases between them. This CDR3 comprises 18 residues. Together with reference TRBV5-1 and TRBJ2-2, the CDR3 gives the full variable domain: KAGVTQTPRYLIKTRGQQVTLSCSPISGHRSVSWYQQTPGQGLQFLFEYFSETQRNKGNFPGRFSGRQFSNSRSEMNVSTLELGDSALYLCASTNLEGLWTHTGELFFGEGSRLTVL.

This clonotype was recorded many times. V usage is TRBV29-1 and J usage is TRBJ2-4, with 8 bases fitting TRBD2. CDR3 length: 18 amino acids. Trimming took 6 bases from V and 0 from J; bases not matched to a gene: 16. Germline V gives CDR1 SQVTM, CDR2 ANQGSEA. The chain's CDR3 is CSVVSREGWGLAKNIQYF. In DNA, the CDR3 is TGCAGCGTCGTTTCCCGGGAGGGCTGGGGCTTAGCCAAAAACATTCAGTACTTC.

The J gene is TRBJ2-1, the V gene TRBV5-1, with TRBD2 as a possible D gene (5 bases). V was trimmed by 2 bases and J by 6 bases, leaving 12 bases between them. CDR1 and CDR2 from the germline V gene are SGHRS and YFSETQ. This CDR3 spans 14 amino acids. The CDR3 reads CASSFLAGFNEQFF. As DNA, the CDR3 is TGCGCCAGCAGCTTTCTAGCCGGGTTCAATGAGCAGTTCTTC.

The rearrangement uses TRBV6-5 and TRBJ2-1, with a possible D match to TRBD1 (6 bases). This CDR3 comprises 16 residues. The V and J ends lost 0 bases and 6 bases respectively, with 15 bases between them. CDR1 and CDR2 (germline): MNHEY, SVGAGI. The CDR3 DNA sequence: TGTGCCAGCAGTTACTCTGCAGGTTCCAGGGGCAATGAGCAGTTCTTC. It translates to CASSYSAGSRGNEQFF.

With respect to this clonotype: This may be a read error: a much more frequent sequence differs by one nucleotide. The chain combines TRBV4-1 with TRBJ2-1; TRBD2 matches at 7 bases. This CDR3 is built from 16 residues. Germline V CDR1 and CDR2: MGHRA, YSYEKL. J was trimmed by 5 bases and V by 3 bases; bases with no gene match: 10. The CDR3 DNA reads TGCGCCAGCAGCCAGAGACTAGCAGGGCCGGACAATGAGCAGTTCTTC. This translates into CASSQRLAGPDNEQFF.

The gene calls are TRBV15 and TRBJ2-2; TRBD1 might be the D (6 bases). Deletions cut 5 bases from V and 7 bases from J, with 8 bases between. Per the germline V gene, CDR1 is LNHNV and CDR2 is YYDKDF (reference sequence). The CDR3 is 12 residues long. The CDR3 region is CATSQGIGELFF. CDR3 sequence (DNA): TGTGCCACCAGCCAGGGGATCGGGGAGCTGTTTTTT.

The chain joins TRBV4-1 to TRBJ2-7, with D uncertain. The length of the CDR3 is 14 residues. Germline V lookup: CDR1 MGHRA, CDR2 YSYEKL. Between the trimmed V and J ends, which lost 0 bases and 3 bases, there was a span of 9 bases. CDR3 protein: CASSQDELLYEQYF. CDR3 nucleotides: TGCGCCAGCAGCCAAGACGAGCTACTCTACGAGCAGTACTTC.

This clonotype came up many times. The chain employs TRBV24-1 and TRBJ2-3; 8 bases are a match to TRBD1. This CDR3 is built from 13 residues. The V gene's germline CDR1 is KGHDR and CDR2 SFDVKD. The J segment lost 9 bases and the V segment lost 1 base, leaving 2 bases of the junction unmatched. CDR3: CATSDLWTGTQYF. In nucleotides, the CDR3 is TGTGCCACCAGTGATTTATGGACAGGGACGCAGTATTTT.

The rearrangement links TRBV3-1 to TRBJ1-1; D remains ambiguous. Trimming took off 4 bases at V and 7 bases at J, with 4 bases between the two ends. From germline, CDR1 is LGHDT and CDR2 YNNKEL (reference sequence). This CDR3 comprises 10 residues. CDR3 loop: CASSPSEAFF. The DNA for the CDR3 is TGTGCCAGCAGCCCAAGTGAAGCTTTCTTT. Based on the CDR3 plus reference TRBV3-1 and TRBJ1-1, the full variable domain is DTAVSQTPKYLVTQMGNDKSIKCEQNLGHDTMYWYKQDSKKFLKIMFSYNNKELIINETVPNRFSPKSPDKAHLNLHINSLELGDSAVYFCASSPSEAFFGQGTRLTVV.

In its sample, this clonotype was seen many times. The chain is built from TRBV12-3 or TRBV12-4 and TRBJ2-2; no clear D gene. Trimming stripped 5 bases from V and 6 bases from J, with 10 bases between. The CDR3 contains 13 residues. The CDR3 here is CASSEILAGELFF. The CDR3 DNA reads TGTGCCAGCAGTGAGATCCTAGCCGGGGAGCTGTTTTTT.

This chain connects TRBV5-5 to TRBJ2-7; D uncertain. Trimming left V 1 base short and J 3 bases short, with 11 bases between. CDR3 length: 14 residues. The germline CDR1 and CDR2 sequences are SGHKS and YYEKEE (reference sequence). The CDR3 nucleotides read TGTGCCAGCAGCTTGACAGTGGGTTACTACGAGCAGTACTTC. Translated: CASSLTVGYYEQYF. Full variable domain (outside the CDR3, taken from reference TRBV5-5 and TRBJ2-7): DAGVTQSPTHLIKTRGQQVTLRCSPISGHKSVSWYQQVLGQGPQFIFQYYEKEERGRGNFPDRFSARQFPNYSSELNVNALLLGDSALYLCASSLTVGYYEQYFGPGTRLTVT.

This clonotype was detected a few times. CDR3 amino acids: CASSLAPGIERNSPLHF. The CDR3, as DNA: TGTGCCAGCAGCTTAGCTCCAGGAATAGAGCGTAATTCACCCCTCCACTTT. The rearrangement joins TRBV7-9 to TRBJ1-6; D call uncertain. Germline values: CDR1 SEHNR, CDR2 FQNEAQ (reference sequence). Between the trimmed V and J ends, which lost 0 bases and 6 bases, there was a span of 15 bases. This CDR3 contains 17 residues.

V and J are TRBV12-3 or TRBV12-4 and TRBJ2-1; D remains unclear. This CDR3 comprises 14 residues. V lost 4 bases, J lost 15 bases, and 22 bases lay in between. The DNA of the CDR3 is TGTGCCAGCAGTTCTTCCGGTCGGTGGAAGAGGCGGTTCTTC. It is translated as CASSSSGRWKRRFF.

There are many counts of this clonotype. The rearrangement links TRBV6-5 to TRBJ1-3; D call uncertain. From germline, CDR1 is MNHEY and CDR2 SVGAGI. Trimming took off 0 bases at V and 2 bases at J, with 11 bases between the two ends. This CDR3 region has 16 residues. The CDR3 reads CASSYSAKFTGNTIYF. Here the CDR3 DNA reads TGTGCCAGCAGTTACTCGGCGAAATTTACTGGAAACACCATATATTTT.

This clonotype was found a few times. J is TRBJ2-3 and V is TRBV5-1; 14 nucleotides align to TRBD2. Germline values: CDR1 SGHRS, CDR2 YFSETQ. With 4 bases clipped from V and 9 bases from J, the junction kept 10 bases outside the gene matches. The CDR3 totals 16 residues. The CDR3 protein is CASSEGLAGVGVTQYF. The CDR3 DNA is TGCGCCAGCAGCGAGGGACTAGCGGGAGTAGGGGTCACGCAGTATTTT.

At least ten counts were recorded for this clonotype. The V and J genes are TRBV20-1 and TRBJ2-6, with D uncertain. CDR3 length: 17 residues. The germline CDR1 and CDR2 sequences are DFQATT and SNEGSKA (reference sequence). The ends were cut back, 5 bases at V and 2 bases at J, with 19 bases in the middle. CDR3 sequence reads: CSAPSPLGRTGANVLTF. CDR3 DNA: TGCAGTGCTCCTTCACCCCTCGGACGCACTGGGGCCAACGTCCTGACTTTC.

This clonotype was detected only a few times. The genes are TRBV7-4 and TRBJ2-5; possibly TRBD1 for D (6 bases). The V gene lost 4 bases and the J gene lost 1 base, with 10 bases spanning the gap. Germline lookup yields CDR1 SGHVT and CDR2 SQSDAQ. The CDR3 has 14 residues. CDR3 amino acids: CASSSQDSQETQYF. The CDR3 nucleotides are TGTGCCAGCAGCTCGCAGGACAGCCAAGAGACCCAGTACTTC.